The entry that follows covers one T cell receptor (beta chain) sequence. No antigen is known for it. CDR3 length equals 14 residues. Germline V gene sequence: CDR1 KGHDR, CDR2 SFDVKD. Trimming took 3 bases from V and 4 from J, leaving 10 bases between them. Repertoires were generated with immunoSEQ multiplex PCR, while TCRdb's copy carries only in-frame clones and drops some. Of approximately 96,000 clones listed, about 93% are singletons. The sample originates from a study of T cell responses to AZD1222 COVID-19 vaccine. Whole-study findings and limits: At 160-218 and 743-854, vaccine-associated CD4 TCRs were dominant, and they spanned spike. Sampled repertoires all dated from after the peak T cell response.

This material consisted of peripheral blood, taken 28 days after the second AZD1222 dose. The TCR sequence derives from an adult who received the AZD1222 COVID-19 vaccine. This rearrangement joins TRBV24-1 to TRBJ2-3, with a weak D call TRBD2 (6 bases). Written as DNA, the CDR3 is TGTGCCACCAGTGATGGGGGAGGCCCAGATACGCAGTATTTT. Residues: CATSDGGGPDTQYF.